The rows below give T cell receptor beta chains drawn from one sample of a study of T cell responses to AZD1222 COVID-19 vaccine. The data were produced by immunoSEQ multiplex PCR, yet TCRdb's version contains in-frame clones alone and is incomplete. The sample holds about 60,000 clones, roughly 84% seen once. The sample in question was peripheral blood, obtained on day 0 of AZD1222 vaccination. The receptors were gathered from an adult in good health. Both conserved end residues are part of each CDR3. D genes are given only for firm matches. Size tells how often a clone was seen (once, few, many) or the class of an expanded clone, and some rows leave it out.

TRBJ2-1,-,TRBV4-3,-,CASSQEVPGSVNEQFF,TGCGCCAGCAGCCAAGAAGTGCCAGGGTCGGTCAATGAGCAGTTCTTC
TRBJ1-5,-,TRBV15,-,CATSARNGQPQHF,TGTGCCACCAGCGCCCGGAACGGGCAGCCCCAGCATTTT
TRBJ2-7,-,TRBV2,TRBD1,CASSEQGAPYEQYF,TGTGCCAGCAGTGAACAGGGGGCTCCCTACGAGCAGTACTTC
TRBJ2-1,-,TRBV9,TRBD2,CASSYHSSGSTYNEQFF,TGTGCCAGCAGCTATCATTCTAGCGGCTCAACCTACAATGAGCAGTTCTTC
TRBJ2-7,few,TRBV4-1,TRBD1,CASSRNTGTDSYEQYF,TGCGCCAGCAGCCGGAATACCGGGACAGACTCCTACGAGCAGTACTTC
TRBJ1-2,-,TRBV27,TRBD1,CASRDRGLNYGYTF,TGTGCCAGCAGAGACAGGGGGCTGAACTATGGCTACACCTTC
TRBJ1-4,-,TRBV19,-,CASSITPGMGVEKLFF,TGTGCCAGTAGTATTACACCGGGGATGGGGGTTGAAAAACTGTTTTTT
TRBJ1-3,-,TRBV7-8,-,CASSLEGRGSFFSGNTIYF,TGTGCCAGCAGCTTAGAAGGTCGGGGCAGCTTCTTCTCTGGAAACACCATATATTTT
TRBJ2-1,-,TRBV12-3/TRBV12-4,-,CASKTIPRGEQFF,TGTGCCAGCAAGACTATCCCACGGGGTGAGCAGTTCTTC
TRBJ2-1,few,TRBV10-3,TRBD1,CAIAGTGGSGSAYNEQFF,TGTGCCATCGCTGGGACAGGGGGTTCCGGATCAGCCTACAATGAGCAGTTCTTC
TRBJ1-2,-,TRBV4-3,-,CASSPIPQGTRGYTF,TGCGCCAGCAGCCCTATCCCTCAGGGGACTAGAGGCTACACCTTC
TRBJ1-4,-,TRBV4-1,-,CASSPGHATNEKLFF,TGCGCCAGCAGCCCAGGACACGCAACTAATGAAAAACTGTTTTTT
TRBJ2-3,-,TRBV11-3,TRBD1,CASSAYDRGRDIDTQYF,TGTGCCAGCAGCGCCTATGACAGGGGTAGGGATATAGATACGCAGTATTTT
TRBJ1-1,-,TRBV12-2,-,CASRLAGQGSDTEAFF,TGTGCAAGTCGCTTAGCGGGACAGGGGTCGGACACTGAAGCTTTCTTT
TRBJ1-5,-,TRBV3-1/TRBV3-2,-,CASSQSLDQPQHF,TGTGCCAGCAGCCAATCTCTCGATCAGCCCCAGCATTTT
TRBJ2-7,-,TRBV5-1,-,CASSSTTYEQYF,TGCGCCAGCAGCTCGACCACCTACGAGCAGTACTTC
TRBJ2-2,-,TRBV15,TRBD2,CATSGLAVTGELFF,TGTGCCACCAGCGGACTAGCGGTTACCGGGGAGCTGTTTTTT
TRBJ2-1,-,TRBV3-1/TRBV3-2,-,CASSEMGRDGEQFF,TGTGCCAGCAGCGAGATGGGCAGGGACGGTGAGCAGTTCTTC
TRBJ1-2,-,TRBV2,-,CASREYGYTF,TGTGCCAGCAGGGAATATGGCTACACCTTC
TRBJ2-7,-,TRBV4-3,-,CASSQEPGAYEQYF,TGCGCCAGCAGCCAAGAACCGGGGGCCTACGAGCAGTACTTC
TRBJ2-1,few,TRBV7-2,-,CASSFTATDYNEQFF,TGTGCCAGCAGCTTTACTGCCACTGACTACAATGAGCAGTTCTTC
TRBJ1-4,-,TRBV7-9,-,CASSLSMSTNEKLFF,TGTGCCAGCAGCTTATCAATGTCAACTAATGAAAAACTGTTTTTT
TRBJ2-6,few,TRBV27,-,CASSLTLRKSGANVLTF,TGTGCCAGCAGTTTGACCCTTCGGAAATCTGGGGCCAACGTCCTGACTTTC
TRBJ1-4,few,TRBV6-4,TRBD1,CASSDGGQPNEKLFF,TGTGCCAGCAGTGACGGGGGACAGCCTAATGAAAAACTGTTTTTT
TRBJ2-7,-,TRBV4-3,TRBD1,CASSQGTGETYEQYF,TGCGCCAGCAGCCAAGGGACAGGGGAGACCTACGAGCAGTACTTC
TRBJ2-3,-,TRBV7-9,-,CASSPTGRVADTQYF,TGTGCCAGCAGCCCGACAGGGAGGGTGGCAGATACGCAGTATTTT
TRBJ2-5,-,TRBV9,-,CASSVGDPTETQYF,TGTGCCAGCAGCGTAGGCGATCCCACAGAGACCCAGTACTTC
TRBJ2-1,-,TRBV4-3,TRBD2,CASSQFGGGAYNEQFF,TGCGCCAGCAGCCAGTTCGGCGGGGGGGCCTACAATGAGCAGTTCTTC
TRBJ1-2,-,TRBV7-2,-,CASSLGTSYGYTF,TGTGCCAGCAGCTTAGGGACAAGCTATGGCTACACCTTC
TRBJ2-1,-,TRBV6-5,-,CASALVQPVNEQFF,TGTGCCAGCGCTCTGGTCCAGCCTGTAAATGAGCAGTTCTTC
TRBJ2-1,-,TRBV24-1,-,CATSDDPRDGSGNEQFF,TGTGCCACCAGTGATGACCCCCGGGACGGGTCGGGGAATGAGCAGTTCTTC
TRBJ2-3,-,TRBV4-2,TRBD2,CASSQGPGEGRTDTQYF,TGTGCCAGCAGCCAAGGCCCGGGGGAGGGCCGCACAGATACGCAGTATTTT
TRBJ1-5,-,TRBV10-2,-,CASSFGQRDQPQHF,TGCGCCAGCAGTTTTGGACAGCGGGATCAGCCCCAGCATTTT
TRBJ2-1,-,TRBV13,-,CASSSGRGLEQFF,TGTGCCAGCAGCTCGGGCCGGGGCCTTGAGCAGTTCTTC
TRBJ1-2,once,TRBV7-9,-,CASSLAGNYYGYTF,TGTGCCAGCAGCTTAGCGGGCAACTACTATGGCTACACCTTC
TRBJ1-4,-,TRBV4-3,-,CASSPKGRTNEKLFF,TGCGCCAGCAGCCCGAAGGGACGGACTAATGAAAAACTGTTTTTT
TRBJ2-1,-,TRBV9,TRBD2,CASSVGPSGVEQFF,TGTGCCAGCAGCGTAGGCCCTAGCGGGGTGGAGCAGTTCTTC
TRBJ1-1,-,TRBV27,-,CASSIKANTEAFF,TGTGCCAGCAGCATTAAAGCGAACACTGAAGCTTTCTTT
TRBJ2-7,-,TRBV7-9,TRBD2,CASSLGLRGGLEQYF,TGTGCCAGCAGCTTAGGGCTGCGGGGGGGCCTCGAGCAGTACTTC
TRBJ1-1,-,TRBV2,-,CASSGHMNTEAFF,TGTGCCAGCAGTGGGCACATGAACACTGAAGCTTTCTTT
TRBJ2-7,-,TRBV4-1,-,CASSQDTAYEQYF,TGCGCCAGCAGCCAAGATACAGCTTACGAGCAGTACTTC
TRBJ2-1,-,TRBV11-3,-,CASSFDSDSYNEQFF,TGTGCCAGCAGCTTCGACAGTGACTCCTACAATGAGCAGTTCTTC
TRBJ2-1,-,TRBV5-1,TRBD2,CASSLGPGRPAGDYNEQFF,TGCGCCAGCAGCTTGGGCCCGGGACGTCCAGCGGGGGACTACAATGAGCAGTTCTTC
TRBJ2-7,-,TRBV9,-,CASSGQTGTYEQYF,TGTGCCAGCAGCGGGCAGACAGGCACCTACGAGCAGTACTTC
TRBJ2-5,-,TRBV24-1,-,CATSDITWGQETQYF,TGTGCCACCAGTGATATAACTTGGGGGCAAGAGACCCAGTACTTC
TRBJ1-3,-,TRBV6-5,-,CASRGLALGNTIYF,TGTGCCAGCAGGGGGCTCGCCCTTGGAAACACCATATATTTT
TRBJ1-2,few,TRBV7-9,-,CASSASVNYGYTF,TGTGCCAGCAGCGCCAGTGTTAACTATGGCTACACCTTC
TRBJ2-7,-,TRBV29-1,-,CSVEDPGRSSYEQYF,TGCAGCGTTGAAGATCCGGGGAGAAGCTCCTACGAGCAGTACTTC
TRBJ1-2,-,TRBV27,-,CASSFVRGVARGYYGYTF,TGTGCCAGCAGTTTCGTCCGTGGGGTTGCCAGGGGATACTATGGCTACACCTTC